This TCR beta chain came from a study of blood T cell repertoires in COVID-19. This CDR3 has 14 residues. Trimming shortened V by 4 bases and J by 4 bases, and 13 bases separated the two germline ends. Germline V gives CDR1 MDHEN, CDR2 SYDVKM. Generated by immunoSEQ multiplex PCR, the TCRdb table keeps only in-frame clones and is missing some. Of roughly 200,000 clones in the sample, 89% are singletons; the top ten hold roughly 2.4%. Participants spanned ages about 18 to 90 years and resided in some 22 US areas. The chain is built from TRBV28 and TRBJ2-5; a possible D gene is TRBD2 (6 bases). The clonotype comes from a woman aged 40 to 50 with acute COVID-19. Sequencing input: PBMCs or T cells enriched from blood (not recorded which). The CDR3 nucleotides read TGTGCCAGCAGTTCCACCCTGGGAGGAGAGACCCAGTACTTC. It specifies CASSSTLGGETQYF.